These T cell receptor beta chains were read from a single sample in a study of blood T cell repertoires in COVID-19. The table came from immunoSEQ multiplex PCR; TCRdb's copy has only in-frame clones and leaves some out. The sample has about 240,000 clones; roughly four fifths are singletons. Specimen: peripheral blood. The receptors were gathered from a woman aged 55-75 years with active or convalescent COVID-19. The CDR3 runs from the conserved cysteine through the conserved F or W. A D gene is named only where the DNA matches it firmly. Part of the rows lack a size; the others show once, few, many or a class for expanded clones.

NA | NA | TRBJ2-5 | TRBV27 | TGTGCCAGCAGTTCCAACACCAAAGAGACCCAGTACTTC | CASSSNTKETQYF
NA | NA | TRBJ2-3 | TRBV7-2 | TGTGCCAGCAGCTTATATCAGGGTCCCACAGATACGCAGTATTTT | CASSLYQGPTDTQYF
NA | NA | TRBJ1-4 | TRBV10-2 | TGCGCCAGCAGTGAGTCGGCTGCAACTAATGAAAAACTGTTTTTT | CASSESAATNEKLFF
NA | once | TRBJ1-1 | TRBV7-3 | TGTGCCAGCAGCTTAACACCCGCAGGCATGAACACTGAAGCTTTCTTT | CASSLTPAGMNTEAFF
TRBD1 | NA | TRBJ2-1 | TRBV4-1 | TGCGCCAGCAGCTCCCGACAGGGCGCTAACCCAACCTACAATGAGCAGTTCTTC | CASSSRQGANPTYNEQFF
TRBD1 | NA | TRBJ2-5 | TRBV5-1 | TGCGCCAGCAGCTTGAGTTGGGGACAGCGAATCCAAGAGACCCAGTACTTC | CASSLSWGQRIQETQYF
TRBD1 | NA | TRBJ2-5 | TRBV27 | TGTGCCAGCAGTGCAGCCGGGACAGGGCGCTCCGGGACCCAGTACTTC | CASSAAGTGRSGTQYF
NA | NA | TRBJ1-2 | TRBV5-8 | TGTGCCAGCACCCCGCTGGAGGGGTATGGCTACACCTTC | CASTPLEGYGYTF
TRBD1 | NA | TRBJ2-1 | TRBV9 | TGTGCCAGCAGCCTCCGGGACAGGAGTTACAATGAGCAGTTCTTC | CASSLRDRSYNEQFF
NA | NA | TRBJ1-5 | TRBV19 | TGTGCCAGTAGGCGGGCAGTTGATAGCAATCAGCCCCAGCATTTT | CASRRAVDSNQPQHF
NA | once | TRBJ1-2 | TRBV19 | TGTGCCAGTACCCGGACAGCATCCCAAAAGTACTATGGCTACACCTTC | CASTRTASQKYYGYTF
TRBD1 | NA | TRBJ1-2 | TRBV7-9 | TGTGCCAGCAGCTTCCGGGACAGGAGCTACACCTTC | CASSFRDRSYTF
NA | NA | TRBJ1-2 | TRBV5-4 | TGTGCCAGCAGCTTGAGACAGGATTTCTACGGGGACTATGGCTACACCTTC | CASSLRQDFYGDYGYTF
TRBD2 | NA | TRBJ2-3 | TRBV7-3 | TGTGCCAGCAGCAAGACTAGCGGAAGCACAGATACGCAGTATTTT | CASSKTSGSTDTQYF
NA | NA | TRBJ1-5 | TRBV12-3/TRBV12-4 | TGTGCCAGCCGGGGATCCTCCCGTGGGCCCCAGCATTTT | CASRGSSRGPQHF
TRBD1 | NA | TRBJ1-6 | TRBV10-1 | TGCGCCAGCAGTTTAGGACAGGGCTATTCACCCCTCCACTTT | CASSLGQGYSPLHF
TRBD1 | NA | TRBJ2-7 | TRBV6-5 | TGTGCCAGCAGACCGGGACAGCCCTTCTACGAGCAGTACTTC | CASRPGQPFYEQYF
TRBD1 | NA | TRBJ2-5 | TRBV7-9 | TGTGCCAGCAGCTTGACAGGGGGAGAGACCCAGTACTTC | CASSLTGGETQYF
NA | NA | TRBJ2-7 | TRBV28 | TGTGCCAGCAGTTCTAGACCCCAGACAGTGCCTATGGCCTCCTACGAGCAGTACTTC | CASSSRPQTVPMASYEQYF
NA | NA | TRBJ1-4 | TRBV2 | TGTGCCAGCGAAGCGCAACAGGGAGCGAGTGAAAAACTGTTTTTT | CASEAQQGASEKLFF
TRBD2 | NA | TRBJ2-2 | TRBV6-2/TRBV6-3 | TGTGCCAGCAGTTGGTTGGGACTAGCGGGGGTAAACACCGGGGAGCTGTTTTTT | CASSWLGLAGVNTGELFF
TRBD1 | NA | TRBJ1-2 | TRBV9 | TGTGCCAGCAGCGGGGGACAGGGCCTCACCTTC | CASSGGQGLTF
TRBD1 | NA | TRBJ1-5 | TRBV12-3/TRBV12-4 | TGTGCCAGCAGTATACAGGGGGACCAGCCCCAGCATTTT | CASSIQGDQPQHF
TRBD2 | few | TRBJ2-2 | TRBV6-2/TRBV6-3 | TGTGCCAGCAGTTACTCCGGACTAGCGGGGGGGTCGTACACCGGGGAGCTGTTTTTT | CASSYSGLAGGSYTGELFF
NA | NA | TRBJ1-2 | TRBV20-1 | TGCAGTGCTAGTACCGGGACATGGGGCTACACCTTC | CSASTGTWGYTF
NA | few | TRBJ1-3 | TRBV3-1/TRBV3-2 | TGTGCCAGCACCACACAGGGCTCTGGAAACACCATATATTTT | CASTTQGSGNTIYF
NA | NA | TRBJ1-1 | TRBV6-2/TRBV6-3 | TGTGCCAGCAGTTTGGAAACGGGGATTGAAGCTTTCTTT | CASSLETGIEAFF
TRBD1 | NA | TRBJ1-4 | TRBV19 | TGTGCCAGTAGTGTTTCCGGGACAGGGGGTAGCCTTGAAAAACTGTTTTTT | CASSVSGTGGSLEKLFF